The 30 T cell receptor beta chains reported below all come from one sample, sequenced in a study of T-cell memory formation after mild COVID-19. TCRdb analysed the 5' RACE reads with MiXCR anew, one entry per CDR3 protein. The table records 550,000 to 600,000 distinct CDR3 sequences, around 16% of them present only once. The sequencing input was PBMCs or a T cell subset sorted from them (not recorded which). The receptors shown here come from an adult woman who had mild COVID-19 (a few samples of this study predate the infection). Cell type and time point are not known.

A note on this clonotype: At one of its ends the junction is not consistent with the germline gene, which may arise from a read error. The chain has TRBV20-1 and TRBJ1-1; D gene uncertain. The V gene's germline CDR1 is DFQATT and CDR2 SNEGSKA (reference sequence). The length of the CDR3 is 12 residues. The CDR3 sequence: CSARTMNNEAFF. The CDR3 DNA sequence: TGCAGTGCTCGCACAATGAACAATGAAGCTTTCTTT.

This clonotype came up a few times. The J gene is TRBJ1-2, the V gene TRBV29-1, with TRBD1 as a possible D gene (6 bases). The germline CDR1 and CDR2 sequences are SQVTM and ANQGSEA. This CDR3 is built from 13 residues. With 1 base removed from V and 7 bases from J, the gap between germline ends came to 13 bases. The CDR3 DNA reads TGCAGCGTTGAAGTGGGGGGCGCAGGTGGCTACACCTTC. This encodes CSVEVGGAGGYTF.

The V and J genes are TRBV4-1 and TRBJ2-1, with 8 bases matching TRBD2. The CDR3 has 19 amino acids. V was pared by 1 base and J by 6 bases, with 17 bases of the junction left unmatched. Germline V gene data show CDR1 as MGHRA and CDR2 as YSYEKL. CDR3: CASSQVRGLGAIYSNEQFF. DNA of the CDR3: TGCGCCAGCAGCCAAGTCCGGGGACTAGGGGCTATCTACAGCAATGAGCAGTTCTTC.

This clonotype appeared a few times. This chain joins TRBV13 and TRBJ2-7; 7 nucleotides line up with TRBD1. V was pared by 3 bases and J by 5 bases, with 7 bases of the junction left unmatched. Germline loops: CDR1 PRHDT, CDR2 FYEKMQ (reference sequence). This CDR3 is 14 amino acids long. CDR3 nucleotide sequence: TGTGCCAGCAGCTTGTACTACAGGGGCCACGAGCAGTACTTC. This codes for CASSLYYRGHEQYF.

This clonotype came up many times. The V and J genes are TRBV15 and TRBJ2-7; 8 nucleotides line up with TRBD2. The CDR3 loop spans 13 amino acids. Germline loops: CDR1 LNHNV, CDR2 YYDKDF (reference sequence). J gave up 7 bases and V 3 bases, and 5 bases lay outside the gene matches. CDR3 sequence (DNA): TGTGCCACCAGCAGGGTTCCTAGCGGGGAGCAGTACTTC. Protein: CATSRVPSGEQYF.

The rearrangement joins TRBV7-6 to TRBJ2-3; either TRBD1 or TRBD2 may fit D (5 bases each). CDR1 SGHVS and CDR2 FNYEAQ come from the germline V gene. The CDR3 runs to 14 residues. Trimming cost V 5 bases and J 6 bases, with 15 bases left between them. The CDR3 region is CASSQGTWPDTQYF. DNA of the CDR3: TGTGCCAGCAGCCAAGGGACGTGGCCCGATACGCAGTATTTT.

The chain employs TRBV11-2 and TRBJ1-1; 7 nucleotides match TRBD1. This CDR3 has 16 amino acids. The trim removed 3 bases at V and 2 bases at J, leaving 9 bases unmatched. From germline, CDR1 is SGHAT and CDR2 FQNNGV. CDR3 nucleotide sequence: TGTGCCAGCAGCTTCCCGACAGGGAATTCAAACACTGAAGCTTTCTTT. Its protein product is CASSFPTGNSNTEAFF.

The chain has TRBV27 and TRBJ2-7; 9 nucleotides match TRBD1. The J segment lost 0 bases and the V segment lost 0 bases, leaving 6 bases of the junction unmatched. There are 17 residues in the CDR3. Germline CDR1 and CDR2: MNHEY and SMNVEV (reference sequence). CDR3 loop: CASSLSWMDRGSYEQYF. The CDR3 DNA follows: TGTGCCAGCAGTTTATCATGGATGGACAGGGGCTCCTACGAGCAGTACTTC.

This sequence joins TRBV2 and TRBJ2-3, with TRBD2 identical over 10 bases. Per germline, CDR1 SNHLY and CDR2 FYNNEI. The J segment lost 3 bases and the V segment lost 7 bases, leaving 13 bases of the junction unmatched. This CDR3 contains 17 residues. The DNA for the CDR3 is TGTGCCAGCAATAGTCGCATACTAGCGGGGACTACAGATACGCAGTATTTT. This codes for CASNSRILAGTTDTQYF.

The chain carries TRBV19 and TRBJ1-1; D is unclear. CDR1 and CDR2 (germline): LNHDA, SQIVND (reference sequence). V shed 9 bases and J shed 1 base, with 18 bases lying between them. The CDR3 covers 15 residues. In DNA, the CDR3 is TGTGCCAGCGGGCAAGCGGGCCGGGCGAACACTGAAGCTTTCTTT. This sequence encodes CASGQAGRANTEAFF.

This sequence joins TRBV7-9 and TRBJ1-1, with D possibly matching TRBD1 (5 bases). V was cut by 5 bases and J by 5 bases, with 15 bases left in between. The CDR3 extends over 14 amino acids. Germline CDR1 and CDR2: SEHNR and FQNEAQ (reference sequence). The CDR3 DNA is TGTGCCAGCAGCCCCCGGGGCAGGGAGACTGAAGCTTTCTTT. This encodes CASSPRGRETEAFF.

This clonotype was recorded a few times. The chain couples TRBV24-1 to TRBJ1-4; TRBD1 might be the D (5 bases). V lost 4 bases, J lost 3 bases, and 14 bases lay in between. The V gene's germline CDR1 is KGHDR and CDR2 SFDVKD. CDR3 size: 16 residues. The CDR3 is CATSEPTGGANEKLFF. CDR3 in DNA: TGTGCCACCAGTGAGCCCACAGGAGGGGCTAATGAAAAACTGTTTTTT.

CDR3 region: CASSLDFLGGELFF. Written as DNA, the CDR3 is TGTGCCAGCAGCTTAGATTTCCTGGGCGGGGAGCTGTTTTTT. The genes are TRBV7-6 and TRBJ2-2; no clear D. The V and J ends lost 1 base and 7 bases respectively, with 10 bases between them. This CDR3 is built from 14 residues. Germline CDR1 and CDR2: SGHVS and FNYEAQ.

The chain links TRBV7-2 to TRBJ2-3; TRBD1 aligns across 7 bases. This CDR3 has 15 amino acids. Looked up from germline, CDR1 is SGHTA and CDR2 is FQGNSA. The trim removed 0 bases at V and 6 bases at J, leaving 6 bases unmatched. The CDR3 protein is CASSLAGGDWDTQYF. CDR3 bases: TGTGCCAGCAGCTTAGCAGGGGGCGATTGGGATACGCAGTATTTT. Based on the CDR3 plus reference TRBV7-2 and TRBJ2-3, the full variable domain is GAGVSQSPSNKVTEKGKDVELRCDPISGHTALYWYRQSLGQGLEFLIYFQGNSAPDKSGLPSDRFSAERTGGSVSTLTIQRTQQEDSAVYLCASSLAGGDWDTQYFGPGTRLTVL.

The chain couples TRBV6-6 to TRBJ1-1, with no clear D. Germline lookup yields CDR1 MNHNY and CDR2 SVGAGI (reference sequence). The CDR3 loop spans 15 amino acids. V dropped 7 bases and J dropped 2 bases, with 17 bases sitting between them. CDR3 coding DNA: TGTGCCAGCACTGACGGGAGCCTTGTTAACACTGAAGCTTTCTTT. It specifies CASTDGSLVNTEAFF.

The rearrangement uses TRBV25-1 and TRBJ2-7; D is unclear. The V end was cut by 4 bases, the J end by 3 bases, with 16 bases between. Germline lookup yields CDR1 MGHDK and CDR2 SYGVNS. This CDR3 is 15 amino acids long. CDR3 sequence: CASSASRTDDYEQYF. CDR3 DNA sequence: TGTGCCAGCAGTGCCTCTAGGACGGATGACTACGAGCAGTACTTC.

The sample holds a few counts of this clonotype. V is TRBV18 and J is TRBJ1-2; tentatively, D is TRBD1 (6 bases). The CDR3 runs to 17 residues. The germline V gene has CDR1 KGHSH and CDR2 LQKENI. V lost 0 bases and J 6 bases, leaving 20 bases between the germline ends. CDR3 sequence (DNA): TGTGCCAGCTCACCACCGTCGTCCCGAGGGGGGGATAATGGCTACACCTTC. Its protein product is CASSPPSSRGGDNGYTF.

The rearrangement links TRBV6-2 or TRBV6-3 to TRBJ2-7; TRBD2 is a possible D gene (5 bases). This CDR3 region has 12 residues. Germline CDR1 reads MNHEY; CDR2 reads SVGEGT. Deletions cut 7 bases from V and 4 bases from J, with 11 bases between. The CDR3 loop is CASTSSFYEQYF. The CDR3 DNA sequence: TGTGCCAGCACCTCTAGCTTTTACGAGCAGTACTTC.

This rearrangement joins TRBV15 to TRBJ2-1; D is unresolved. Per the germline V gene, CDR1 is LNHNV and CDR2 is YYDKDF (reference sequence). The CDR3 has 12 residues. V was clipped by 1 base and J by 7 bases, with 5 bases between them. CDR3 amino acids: CATSRGENEQFF. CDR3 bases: TGTGCCACCAGCAGAGGAGAGAATGAGCAGTTCTTC.

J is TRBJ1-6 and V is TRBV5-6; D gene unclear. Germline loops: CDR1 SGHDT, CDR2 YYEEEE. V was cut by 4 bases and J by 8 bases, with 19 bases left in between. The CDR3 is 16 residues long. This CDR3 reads CASSPPMGGSDSPLHF. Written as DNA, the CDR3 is TGTGCCAGCAGCCCGCCCATGGGAGGGTCGGATTCACCCCTCCACTTT.

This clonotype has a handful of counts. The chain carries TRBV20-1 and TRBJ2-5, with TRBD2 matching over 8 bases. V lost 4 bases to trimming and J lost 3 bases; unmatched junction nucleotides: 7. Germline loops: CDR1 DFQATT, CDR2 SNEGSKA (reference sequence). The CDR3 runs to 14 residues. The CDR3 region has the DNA TGCAGTGCTACCATACTAGCGGCCGAAGAGACCCAGTACTTC. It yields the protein CSATILAAEETQYF.

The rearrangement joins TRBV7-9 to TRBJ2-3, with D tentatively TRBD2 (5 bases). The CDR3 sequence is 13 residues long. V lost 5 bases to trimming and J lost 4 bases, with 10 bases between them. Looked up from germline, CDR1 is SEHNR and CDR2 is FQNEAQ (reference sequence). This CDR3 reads CASSRIGADTQYF. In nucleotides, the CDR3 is TGTGCCAGCAGCCGAATCGGGGCAGATACGCAGTATTTT.

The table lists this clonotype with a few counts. As DNA, the CDR3 is TGCAGCGTTGGTTCTCCGCACAACATTCGGAAAACTGAAGCTTTCTTT. Residues: CSVGSPHNIRKTEAFF. The chain links TRBV29-1 to TRBJ1-1; D is ambiguous. Trimming shortened V by 4 bases and J by 5 bases, and 23 bases separated the two germline ends. This CDR3 contains 16 residues. CDR1 is SQVTM and CDR2 is ANQGSEA in the germline V gene.

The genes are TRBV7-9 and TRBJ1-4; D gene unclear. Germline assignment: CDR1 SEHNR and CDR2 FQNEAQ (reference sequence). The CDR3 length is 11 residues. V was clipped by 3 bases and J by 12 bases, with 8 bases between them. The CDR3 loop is CASSFLVELFF. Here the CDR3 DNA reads TGTGCCAGCAGCTTCCTGGTGGAACTGTTTTTT.

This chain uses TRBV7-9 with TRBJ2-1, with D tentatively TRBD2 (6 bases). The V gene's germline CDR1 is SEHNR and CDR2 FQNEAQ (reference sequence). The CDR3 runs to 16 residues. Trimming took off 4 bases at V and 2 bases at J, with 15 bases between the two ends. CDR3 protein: CASSSLGTATYNEQFF. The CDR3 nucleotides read TGTGCCAGCAGCTCCTTGGGGACTGCTACCTACAATGAGCAGTTCTTC.

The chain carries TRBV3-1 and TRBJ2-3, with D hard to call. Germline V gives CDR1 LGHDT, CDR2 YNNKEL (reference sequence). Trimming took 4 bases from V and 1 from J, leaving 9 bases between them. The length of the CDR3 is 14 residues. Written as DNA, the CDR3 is TGTGCCAGCAGCCCGAATGTCGGCACAGATACGCAGTATTTT. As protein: CASSPNVGTDTQYF.

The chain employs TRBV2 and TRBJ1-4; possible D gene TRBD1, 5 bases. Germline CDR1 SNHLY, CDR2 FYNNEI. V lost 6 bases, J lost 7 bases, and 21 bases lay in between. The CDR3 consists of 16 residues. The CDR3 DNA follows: TGTGCCAGCAGCGGCGACAGAACGCTAACGGGTGAAAAACTGTTTTTT. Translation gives CASSGDRTLTGEKLFF. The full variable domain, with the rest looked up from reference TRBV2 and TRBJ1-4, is EPEVTQTPSHQVTQMGQEVILRCVPISNHLYFYWYRQILGQKVEFLVSFYNNEISEKSEIFDDQFSVERPDGSNFTLKIRSTKLEDSAMYFCASSGDRTLTGEKLFFGSGTQLSVL.

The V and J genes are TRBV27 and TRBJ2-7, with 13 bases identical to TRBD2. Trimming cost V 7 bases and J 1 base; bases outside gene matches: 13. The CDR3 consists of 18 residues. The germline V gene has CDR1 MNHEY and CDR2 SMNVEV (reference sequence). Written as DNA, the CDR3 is TGTGCCAGCACAGGGGGGTCGGAGGGACTAGCGGGATCCTACGAGCAGTACTTC. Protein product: CASTGGSEGLAGSYEQYF.

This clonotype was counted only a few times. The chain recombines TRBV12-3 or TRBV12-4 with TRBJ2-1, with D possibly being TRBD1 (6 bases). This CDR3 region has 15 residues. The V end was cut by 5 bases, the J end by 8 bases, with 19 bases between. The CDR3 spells CASSMGEGQRYEQFF. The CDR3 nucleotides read TGTGCCAGCAGTATGGGGGAAGGACAGCGGTATGAGCAGTTCTTC.

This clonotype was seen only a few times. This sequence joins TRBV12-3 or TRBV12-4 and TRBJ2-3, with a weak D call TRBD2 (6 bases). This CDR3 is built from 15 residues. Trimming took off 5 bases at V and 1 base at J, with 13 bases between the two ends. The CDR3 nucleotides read TGTGCCAGCAGTCCAGCTAGCGATGGCACAGATACGCAGTATTTT. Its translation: CASSPASDGTDTQYF.